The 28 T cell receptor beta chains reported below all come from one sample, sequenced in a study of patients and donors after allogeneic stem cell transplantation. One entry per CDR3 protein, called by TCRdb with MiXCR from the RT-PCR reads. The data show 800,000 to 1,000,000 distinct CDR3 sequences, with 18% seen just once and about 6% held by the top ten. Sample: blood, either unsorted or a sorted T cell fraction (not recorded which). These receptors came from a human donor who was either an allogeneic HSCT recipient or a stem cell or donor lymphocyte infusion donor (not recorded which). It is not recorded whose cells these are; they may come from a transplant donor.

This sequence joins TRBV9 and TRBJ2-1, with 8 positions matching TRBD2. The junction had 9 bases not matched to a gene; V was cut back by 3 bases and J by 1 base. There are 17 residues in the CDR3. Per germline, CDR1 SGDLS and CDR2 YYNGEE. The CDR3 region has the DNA TGTGCCAGCAGCGCAGAAGGTGCGGGAGGTTCCTACAATGAGCAGTTCTTC. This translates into CASSAEGAGGSYNEQFF.

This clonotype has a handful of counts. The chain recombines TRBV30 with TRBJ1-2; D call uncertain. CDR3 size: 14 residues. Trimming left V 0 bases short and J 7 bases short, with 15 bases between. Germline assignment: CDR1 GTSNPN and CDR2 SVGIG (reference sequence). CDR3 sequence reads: CAWSVLSGNGGYTF. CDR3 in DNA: TGTGCCTGGAGTGTATTGTCAGGAAACGGTGGCTACACCTTC.

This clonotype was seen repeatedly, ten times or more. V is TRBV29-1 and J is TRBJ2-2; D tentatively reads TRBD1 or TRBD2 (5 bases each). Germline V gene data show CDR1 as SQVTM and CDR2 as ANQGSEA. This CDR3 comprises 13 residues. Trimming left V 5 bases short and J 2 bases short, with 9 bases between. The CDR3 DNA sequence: TGCAGCGTTCGGGACCGAAACACCGGGGAGCTGTTTTTT. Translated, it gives CSVRDRNTGELFF.

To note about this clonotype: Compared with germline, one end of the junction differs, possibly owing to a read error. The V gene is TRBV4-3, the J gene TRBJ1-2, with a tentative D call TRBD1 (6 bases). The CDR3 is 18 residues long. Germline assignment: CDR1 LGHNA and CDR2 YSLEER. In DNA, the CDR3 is TGCGCCAGTAGCCAAGATCCGTTGCAGGGGAAGCTAGGCTATGGCTACACCTTC. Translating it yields CASSQDPLQGKLGYGYTF.

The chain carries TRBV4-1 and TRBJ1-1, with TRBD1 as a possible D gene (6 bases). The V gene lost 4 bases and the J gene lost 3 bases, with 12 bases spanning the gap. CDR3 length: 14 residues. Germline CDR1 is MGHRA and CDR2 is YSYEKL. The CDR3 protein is CASSLEGVHTEAFF. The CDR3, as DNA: TGCGCCAGCAGCCTCGAGGGGGTACACACTGAAGCTTTCTTT.

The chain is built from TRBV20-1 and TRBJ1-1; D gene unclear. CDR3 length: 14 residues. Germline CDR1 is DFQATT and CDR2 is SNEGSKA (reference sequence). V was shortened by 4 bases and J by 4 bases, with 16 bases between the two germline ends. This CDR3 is CSANLTNPGTEAFF. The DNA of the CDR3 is TGCAGTGCTAACCTGACCAACCCGGGCACTGAAGCTTTCTTT.

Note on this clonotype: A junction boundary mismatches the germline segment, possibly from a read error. As DNA, the CDR3 is TGTGCTAGCAGCGTAGGGGCGCGGCAAGAGACCCAGTACTTC. It translates to CASSVGARQETQYF. This rearrangement joins TRBV7-7 to TRBJ2-5, with D perhaps matching TRBD1 (5 bases). Germline assignment: CDR1 SSHAT and CDR2 FNYEAQ (reference sequence). The CDR3 covers 14 residues.

CDR3 DNA sequence: TGTGCCAGCAGCCCCTTTCTGGGAGGGGGTCCGGATACGCAGTATTTT. It specifies CASSPFLGGGPDTQYF. This chain connects TRBV3-1 to TRBJ2-3, with a tentative D call TRBD2 (7 bases). Trimming took 4 bases from V and 6 from J, leaving 20 bases between them. Germline CDR1 and CDR2: LGHDT and YNNKEL (reference sequence). The length of the CDR3 is 16 residues.

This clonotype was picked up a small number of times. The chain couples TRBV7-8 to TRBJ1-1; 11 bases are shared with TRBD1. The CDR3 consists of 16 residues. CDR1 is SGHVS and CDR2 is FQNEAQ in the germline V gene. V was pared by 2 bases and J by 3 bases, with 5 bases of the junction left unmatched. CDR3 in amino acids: CASSLLSGQGDTEAFF. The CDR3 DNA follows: TGTGCCAGCAGCTTATTGTCGGGACAGGGGGACACTGAAGCTTTCTTT.

CDR3 nucleotides: TGTGCCAGCAGCTCCGGGGCTGTATTTCTTGATACGCAGTATTTT. Its protein is CASSSGAVFLDTQYF. The chain has TRBV5-5 and TRBJ2-3; either TRBD1 or TRBD2 may fit D (5 bases each). The V gene's germline CDR1 is SGHKS and CDR2 YYEKEE (reference sequence). Between the trimmed V and J ends, which lost 3 bases and 6 bases, there was a span of 17 bases. This CDR3 is 15 amino acids long. The full variable domain, completed using reference TRBV5-5 and TRBJ2-3, is DAGVTQSPTHLIKTRGQQVTLRCSPISGHKSVSWYQQVLGQGPQFIFQYYEKEERGRGNFPDRFSARQFPNYSSELNVNALLLGDSALYLCASSSGAVFLDTQYFGPGTRLTVL.

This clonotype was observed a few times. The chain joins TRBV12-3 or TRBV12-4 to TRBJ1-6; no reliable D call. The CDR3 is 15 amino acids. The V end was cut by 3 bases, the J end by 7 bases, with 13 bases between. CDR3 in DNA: TGTGCCAGCAGTTTCGACGGGAACTCAAATTCACCCCTCCACTTT. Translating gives CASSFDGNSNSPLHF.

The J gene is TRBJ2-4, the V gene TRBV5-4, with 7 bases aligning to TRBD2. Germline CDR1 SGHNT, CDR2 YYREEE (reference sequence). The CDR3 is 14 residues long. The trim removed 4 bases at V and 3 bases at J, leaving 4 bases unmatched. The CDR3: CASSPGRGKNIQYF. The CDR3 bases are TGTGCCAGCAGCCCGGGGAGGGGCAAAAACATTCAGTACTTC.

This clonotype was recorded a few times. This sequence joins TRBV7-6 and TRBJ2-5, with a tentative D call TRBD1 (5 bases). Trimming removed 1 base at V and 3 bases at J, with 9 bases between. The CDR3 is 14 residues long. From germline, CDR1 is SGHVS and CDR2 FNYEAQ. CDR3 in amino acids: CASSLEATEETQYF. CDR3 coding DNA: TGTGCCAGCAGCTTAGAGGCGACAGAAGAGACCCAGTACTTC.

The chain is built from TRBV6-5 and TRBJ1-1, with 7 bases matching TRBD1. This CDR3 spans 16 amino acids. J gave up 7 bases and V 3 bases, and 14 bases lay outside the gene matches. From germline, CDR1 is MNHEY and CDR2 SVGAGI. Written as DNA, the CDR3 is TGTGCCAGCAGTTATGGGTCGGGCAGGGGGGGGTTTGAAGCTTTCTTT. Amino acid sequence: CASSYGSGRGGFEAFF.

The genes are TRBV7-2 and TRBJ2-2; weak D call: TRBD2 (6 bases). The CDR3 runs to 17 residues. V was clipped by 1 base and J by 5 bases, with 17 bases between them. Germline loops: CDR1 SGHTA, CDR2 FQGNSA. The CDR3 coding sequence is TGTGCCAGCAGCTTAGAGGTCGGAGGGCCAGGTACCGGGGAGCTGTTTTTT. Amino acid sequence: CASSLEVGGPGTGELFF.

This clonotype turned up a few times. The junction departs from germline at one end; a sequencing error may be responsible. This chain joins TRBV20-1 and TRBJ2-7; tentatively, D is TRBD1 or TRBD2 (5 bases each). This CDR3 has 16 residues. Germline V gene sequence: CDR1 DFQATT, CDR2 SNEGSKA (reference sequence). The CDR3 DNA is TGCAGTGCTCCTAGGACCGGGACGGGGTGGGCCTACGAGCAGTACTTT. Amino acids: CSAPRTGTGWAYEQYF.

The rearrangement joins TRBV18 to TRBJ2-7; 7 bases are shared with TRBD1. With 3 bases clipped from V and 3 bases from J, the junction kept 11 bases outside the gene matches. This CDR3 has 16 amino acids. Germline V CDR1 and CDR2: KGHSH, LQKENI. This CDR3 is CASSPTGKVSFYEQYF. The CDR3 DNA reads TGTGCCAGCTCACCGACAGGGAAGGTATCCTTCTACGAGCAGTACTTC.

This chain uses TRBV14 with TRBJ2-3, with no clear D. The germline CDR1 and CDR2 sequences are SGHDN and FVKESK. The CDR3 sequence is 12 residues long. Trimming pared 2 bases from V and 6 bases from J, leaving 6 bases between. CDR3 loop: CASSQSADTQYF. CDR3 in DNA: TGTGCCAGCAGCCAATCAGCGGATACGCAGTATTTT.

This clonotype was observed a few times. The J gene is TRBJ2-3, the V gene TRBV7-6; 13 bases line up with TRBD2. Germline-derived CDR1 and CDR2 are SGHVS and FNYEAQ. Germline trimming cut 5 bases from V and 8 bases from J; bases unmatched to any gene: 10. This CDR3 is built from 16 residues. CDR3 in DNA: TGTGCCAGCAGCCTTTTACGGACTAGCGGGGGAAGTACGCAGTATTTT. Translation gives CASSLLRTSGGSTQYF.

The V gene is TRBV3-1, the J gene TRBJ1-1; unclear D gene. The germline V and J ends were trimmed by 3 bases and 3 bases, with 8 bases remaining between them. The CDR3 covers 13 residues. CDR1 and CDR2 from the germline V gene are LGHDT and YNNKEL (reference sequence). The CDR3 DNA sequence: TGTGCCAGCAGCCAGGGGAGATACACTGAAGCTTTCTTT. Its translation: CASSQGRYTEAFF.

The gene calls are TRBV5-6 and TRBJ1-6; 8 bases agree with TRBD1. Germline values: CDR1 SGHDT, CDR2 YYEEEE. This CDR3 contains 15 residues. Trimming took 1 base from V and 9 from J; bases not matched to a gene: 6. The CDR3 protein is CASSLPGTGSSPLHF. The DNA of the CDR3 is TGTGCCAGCAGCTTGCCCGGGACAGGCAGTTCACCCCTCCACTTT.

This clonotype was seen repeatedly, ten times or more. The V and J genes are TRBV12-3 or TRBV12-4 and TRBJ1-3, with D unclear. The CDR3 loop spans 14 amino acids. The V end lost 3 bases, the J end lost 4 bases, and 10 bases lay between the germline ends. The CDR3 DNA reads TGTGCCAGCAGTTTCGGTGGCAGAGGAAACACCATATATTTT. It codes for CASSFGGRGNTIYF.

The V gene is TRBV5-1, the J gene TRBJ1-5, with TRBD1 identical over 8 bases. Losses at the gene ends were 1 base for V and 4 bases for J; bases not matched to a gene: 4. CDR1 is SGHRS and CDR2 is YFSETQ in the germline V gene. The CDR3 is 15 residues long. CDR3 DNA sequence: TGCGCCAGCAGCTTGTTTGGGGACAGGAATCAGCCCCAGCATTTT. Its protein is CASSLFGDRNQPQHF.

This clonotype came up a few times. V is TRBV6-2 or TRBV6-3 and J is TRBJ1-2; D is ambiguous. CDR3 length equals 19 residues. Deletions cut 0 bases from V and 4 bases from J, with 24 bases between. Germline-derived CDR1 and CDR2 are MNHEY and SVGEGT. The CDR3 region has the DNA TGTGCCAGCAGTTACTCGAAGTTAAAGAGTTCCGGGCCACTCTATGGCTACACCTTC. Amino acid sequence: CASSYSKLKSSGPLYGYTF.

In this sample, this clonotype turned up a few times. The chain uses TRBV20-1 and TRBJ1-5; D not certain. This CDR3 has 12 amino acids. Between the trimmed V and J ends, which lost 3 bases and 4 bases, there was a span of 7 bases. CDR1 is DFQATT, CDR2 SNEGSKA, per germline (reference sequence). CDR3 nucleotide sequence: TGCAGTGCTAGGAGCCTTAATCAGCCCCAGCATTTT. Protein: CSARSLNQPQHF.

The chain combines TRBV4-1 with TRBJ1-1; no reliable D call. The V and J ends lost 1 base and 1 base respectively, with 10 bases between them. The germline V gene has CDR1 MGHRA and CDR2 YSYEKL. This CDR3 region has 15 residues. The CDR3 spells CASSQVYTGNTEAFF. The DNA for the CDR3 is TGCGCCAGCAGCCAAGTTTATACGGGGAACACTGAAGCTTTCTTT.

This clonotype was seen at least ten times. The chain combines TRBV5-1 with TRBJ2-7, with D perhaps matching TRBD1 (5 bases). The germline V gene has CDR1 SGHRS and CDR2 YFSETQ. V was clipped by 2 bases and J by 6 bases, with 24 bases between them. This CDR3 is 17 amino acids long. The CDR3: CASSFLSSAGHRSEQYF. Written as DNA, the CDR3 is TGCGCCAGCAGCTTTCTTTCGTCGGCCGGACACCGATCCGAGCAGTACTTC.

The CDR3: CASSNARWASGSGDTQYF. In nucleotides, the CDR3 is TGTGCCAGCAGCAATGCCCGGTGGGCTAGCGGGAGCGGCGATACGCAGTATTTT. The V call is TRBV28, the J call TRBJ2-3; 10 positions match TRBD2. The J segment lost 6 bases and the V segment lost 6 bases, leaving 18 bases of the junction unmatched. Per the germline V gene, CDR1 is MDHEN and CDR2 is SYDVKM. The CDR3 extends over 18 amino acids.